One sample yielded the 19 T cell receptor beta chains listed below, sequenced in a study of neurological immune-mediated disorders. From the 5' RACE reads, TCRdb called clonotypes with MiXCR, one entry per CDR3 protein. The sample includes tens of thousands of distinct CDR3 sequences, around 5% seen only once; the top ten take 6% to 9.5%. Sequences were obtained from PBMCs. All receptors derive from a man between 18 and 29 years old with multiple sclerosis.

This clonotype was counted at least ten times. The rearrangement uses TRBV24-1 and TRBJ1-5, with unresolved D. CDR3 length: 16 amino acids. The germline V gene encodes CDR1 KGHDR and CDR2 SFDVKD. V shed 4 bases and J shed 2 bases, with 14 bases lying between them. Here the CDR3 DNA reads TGTGCCACCAGTGACTCGAGCTTCGCGGGCAATCAGCCCCAGCATTTT. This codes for CATSDSSFAGNQPQHF.

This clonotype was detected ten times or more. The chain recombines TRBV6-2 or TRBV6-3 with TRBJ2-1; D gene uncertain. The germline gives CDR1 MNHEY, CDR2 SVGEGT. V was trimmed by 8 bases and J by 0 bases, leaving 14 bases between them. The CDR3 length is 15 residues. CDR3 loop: CASHAMGSSYNEQFF. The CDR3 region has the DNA TGTGCCAGCCACGCAATGGGCAGCTCCTACAATGAGCAGTTCTTC.

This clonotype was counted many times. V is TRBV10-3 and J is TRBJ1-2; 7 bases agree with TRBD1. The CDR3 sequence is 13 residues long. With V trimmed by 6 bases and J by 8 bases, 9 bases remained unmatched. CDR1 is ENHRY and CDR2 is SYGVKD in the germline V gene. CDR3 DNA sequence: TGTGCCATCAGCGGGACAGCCGTGTCCGGCTACACCTTC. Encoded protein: CAISGTAVSGYTF.

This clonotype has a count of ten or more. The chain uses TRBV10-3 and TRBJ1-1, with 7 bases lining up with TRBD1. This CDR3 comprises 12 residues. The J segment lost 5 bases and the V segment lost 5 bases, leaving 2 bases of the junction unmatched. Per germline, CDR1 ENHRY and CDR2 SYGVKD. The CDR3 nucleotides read TGTGCCATCAGTAGACAGGGAACTGAAGCTTTCTTT. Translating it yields CAISRQGTEAFF.

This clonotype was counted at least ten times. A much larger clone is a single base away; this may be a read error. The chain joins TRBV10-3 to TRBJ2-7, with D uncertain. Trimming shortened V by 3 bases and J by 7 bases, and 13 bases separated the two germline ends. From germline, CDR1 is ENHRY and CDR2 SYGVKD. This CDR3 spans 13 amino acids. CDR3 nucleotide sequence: TGTGCCATCAGTGACGGCATGACCAAAGAGCAGTACTTC. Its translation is CAISDGMTKEQYF.

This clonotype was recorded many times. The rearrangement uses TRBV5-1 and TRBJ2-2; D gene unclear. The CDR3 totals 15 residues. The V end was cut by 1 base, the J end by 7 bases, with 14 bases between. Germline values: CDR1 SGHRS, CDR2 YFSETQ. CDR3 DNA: TGCGCCAGCAGCTTGACCCGAACAAGCCTCGGGGAGCTGTTTTTT. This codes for CASSLTRTSLGELFF. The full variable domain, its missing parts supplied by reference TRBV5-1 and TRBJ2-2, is KAGVTQTPRYLIKTRGQQVTLSCSPISGHRSVSWYQQTPGQGLQFLFEYFSETQRNKGNFPGRFSGRQFSNSRSEMNVSTLELGDSALYLCASSLTRTSLGELFFGEGSRLTVL.

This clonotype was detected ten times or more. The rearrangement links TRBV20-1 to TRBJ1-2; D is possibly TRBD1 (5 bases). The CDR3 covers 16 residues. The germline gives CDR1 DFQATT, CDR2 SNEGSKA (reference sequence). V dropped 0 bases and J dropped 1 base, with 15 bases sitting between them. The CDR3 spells CSARDAGPGINYGYTF. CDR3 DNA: TGCAGTGCTAGAGATGCAGGGCCGGGAATTAACTATGGCTACACCTTC.

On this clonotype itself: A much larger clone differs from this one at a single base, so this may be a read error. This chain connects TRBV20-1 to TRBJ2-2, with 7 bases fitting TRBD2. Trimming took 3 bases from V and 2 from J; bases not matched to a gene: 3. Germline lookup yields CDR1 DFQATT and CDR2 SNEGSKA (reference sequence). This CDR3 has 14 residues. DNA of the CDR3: TGCAGTGCTAGCGGGGGGATAAACACCGGGGAGCTGTTTTTT. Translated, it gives CSASGGINTGELFF.

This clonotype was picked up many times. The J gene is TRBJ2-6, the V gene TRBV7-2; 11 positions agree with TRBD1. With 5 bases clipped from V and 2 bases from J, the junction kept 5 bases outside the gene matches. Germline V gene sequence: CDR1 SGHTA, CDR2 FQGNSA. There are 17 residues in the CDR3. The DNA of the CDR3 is TGTGCCAGCAGCCCAAGGACAGGGGGCGCTGGGGCCAACGTCCTGACTTTC. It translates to CASSPRTGGAGANVLTF.

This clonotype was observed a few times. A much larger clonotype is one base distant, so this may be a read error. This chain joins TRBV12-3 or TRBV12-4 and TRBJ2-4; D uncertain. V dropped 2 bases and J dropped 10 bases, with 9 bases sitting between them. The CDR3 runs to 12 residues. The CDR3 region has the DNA TGTGCCAGCAGTTTAAGGGTTGAAATTCAGTACTTC. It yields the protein CASSLRVEIQYF.

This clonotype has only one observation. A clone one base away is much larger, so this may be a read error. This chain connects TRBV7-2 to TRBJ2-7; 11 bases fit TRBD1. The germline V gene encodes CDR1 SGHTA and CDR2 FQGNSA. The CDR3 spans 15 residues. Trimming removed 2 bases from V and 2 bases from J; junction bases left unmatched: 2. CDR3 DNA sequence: TGTGCCAGCAGCTTATGGGGACAGGGGGCCTACGAGCAGTACTTC. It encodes CASSLWGQGAYEQYF.

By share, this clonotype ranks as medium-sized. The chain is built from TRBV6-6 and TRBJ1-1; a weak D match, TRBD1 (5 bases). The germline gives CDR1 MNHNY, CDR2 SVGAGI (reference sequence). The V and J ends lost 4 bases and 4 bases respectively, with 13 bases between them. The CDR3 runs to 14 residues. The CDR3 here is CASSSSPGPTEAFF. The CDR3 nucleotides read TGTGCCAGCAGTTCCAGCCCAGGGCCCACTGAAGCTTTCTTT.

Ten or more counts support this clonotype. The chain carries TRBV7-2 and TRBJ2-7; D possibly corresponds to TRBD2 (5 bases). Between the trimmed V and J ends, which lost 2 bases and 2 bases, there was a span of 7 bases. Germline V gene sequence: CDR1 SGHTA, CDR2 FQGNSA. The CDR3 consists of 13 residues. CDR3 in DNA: TGTGCCAGCAGCTTACGGGGTCCCTACGAGCAGTACTTC. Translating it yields CASSLRGPYEQYF.

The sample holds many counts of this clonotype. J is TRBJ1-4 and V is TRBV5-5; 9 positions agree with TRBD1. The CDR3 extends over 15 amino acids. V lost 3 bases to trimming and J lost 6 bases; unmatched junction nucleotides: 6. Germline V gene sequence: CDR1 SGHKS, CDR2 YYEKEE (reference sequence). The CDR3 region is CASSSGQGSYEKLFF. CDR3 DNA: TGTGCCAGCAGCTCAGGACAGGGGTCGTATGAAAAACTGTTTTTT. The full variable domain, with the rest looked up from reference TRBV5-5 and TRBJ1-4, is DAGVTQSPTHLIKTRGQQVTLRCSPISGHKSVSWYQQVLGQGPQFIFQYYEKEERGRGNFPDRFSARQFPNYSSELNVNALLLGDSALYLCASSSGQGSYEKLFFGSGTQLSVL.

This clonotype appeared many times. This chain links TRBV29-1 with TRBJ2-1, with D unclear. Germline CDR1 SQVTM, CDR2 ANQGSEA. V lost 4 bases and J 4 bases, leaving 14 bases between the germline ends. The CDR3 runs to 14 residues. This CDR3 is CSVVWALAYNEQFF. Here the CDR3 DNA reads TGCAGCGTTGTATGGGCGCTTGCTTACAATGAGCAGTTCTTC.

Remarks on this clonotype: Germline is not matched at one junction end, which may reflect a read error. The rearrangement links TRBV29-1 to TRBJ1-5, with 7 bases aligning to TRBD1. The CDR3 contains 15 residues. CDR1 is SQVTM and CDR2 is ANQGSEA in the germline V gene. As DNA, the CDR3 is TGCAGCGTTAGTTGGGGACAGCTGGGCAATCAGCCCCAGAATTTT. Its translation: CSVSWGQLGNQPQNF.

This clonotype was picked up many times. DNA for the CDR3: TGCAGTGCTGGGGACAGGAATTATTCACCCCTCCACTTT. Translation gives CSAGDRNYSPLHF. This rearrangement joins TRBV20-1 to TRBJ1-6, with 8 bases identical to TRBD1. This CDR3 is 13 amino acids long. Trimming removed 5 bases from V and 8 bases from J; junction bases left unmatched: 5. Germline loops: CDR1 DFQATT, CDR2 SNEGSKA (reference sequence).

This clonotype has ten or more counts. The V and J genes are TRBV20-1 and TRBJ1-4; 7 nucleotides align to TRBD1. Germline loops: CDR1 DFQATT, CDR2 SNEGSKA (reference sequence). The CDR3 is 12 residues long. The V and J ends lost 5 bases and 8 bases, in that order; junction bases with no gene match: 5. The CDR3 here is CSAPPRGEKLFF. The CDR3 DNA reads TGCAGTGCTCCCCCCAGGGGGGAAAAACTGTTTTTT.

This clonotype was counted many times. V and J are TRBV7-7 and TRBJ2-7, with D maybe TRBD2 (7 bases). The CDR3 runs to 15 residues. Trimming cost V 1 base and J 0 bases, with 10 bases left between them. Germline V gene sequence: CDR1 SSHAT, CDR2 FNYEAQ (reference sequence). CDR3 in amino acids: CASSLEAGASYEQYF. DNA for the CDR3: TGTGCCAGCAGCTTAGAGGCGGGGGCCTCCTACGAGCAGTACTTC.